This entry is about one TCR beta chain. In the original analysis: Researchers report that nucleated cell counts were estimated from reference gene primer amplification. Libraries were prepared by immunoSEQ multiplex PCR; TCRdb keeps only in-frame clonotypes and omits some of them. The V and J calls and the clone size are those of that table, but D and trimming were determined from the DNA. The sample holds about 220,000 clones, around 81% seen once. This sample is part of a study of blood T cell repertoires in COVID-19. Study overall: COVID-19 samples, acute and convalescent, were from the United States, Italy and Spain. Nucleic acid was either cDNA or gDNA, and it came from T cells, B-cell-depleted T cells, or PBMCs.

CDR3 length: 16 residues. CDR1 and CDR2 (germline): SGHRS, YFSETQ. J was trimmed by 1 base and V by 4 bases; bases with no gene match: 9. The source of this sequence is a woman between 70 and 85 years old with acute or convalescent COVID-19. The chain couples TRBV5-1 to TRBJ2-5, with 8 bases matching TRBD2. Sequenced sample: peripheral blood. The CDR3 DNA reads TGCGCCAGCAGCCCTGTTCTAGCGGGCCGCCAAGAGACCCAGTACTTC. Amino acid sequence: CASSPVLAGRQETQYF.